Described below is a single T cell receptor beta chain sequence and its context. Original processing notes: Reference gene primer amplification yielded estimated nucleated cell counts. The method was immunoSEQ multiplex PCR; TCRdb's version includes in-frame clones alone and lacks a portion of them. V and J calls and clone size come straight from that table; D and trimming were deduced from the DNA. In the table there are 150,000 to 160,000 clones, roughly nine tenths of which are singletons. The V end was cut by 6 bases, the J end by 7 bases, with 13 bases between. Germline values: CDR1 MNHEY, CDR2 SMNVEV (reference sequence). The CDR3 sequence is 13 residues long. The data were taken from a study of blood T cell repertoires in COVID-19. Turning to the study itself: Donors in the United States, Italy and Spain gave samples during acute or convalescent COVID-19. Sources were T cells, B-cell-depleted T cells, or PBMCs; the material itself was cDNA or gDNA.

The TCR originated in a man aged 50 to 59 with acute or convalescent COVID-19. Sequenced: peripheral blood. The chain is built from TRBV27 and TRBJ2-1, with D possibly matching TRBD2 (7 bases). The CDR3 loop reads CASRWGGQNEQFF. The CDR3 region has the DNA TGTGCCAGCAGATGGGGGGGCCAGAATGAGCAGTTCTTC.